A single sample gave rise to the 26 T cell receptor beta chains below, sequenced in a study of blood T cells in healthy people across ages. Together with a sample-barcoded 5' primer, a J-beta primer mix was included in a second PCR lasting roughly 6 to 12 cycles. TCRdb called the 5' RACE reads again in MiXCR, with one record for every CDR3 protein. Counted here are about 2 million distinct CDR3 sequences, just under 50% occurring once; the ten biggest clones make up about 2.1%. Sample: blood. These TCRs come from a woman aged 35 to 49 in good health.

The rearrangement links TRBV5-5 to TRBJ2-1, with 9 bases lining up with TRBD1. Unmatched junction bases numbered 4, after V lost 5 bases and J lost 1 base. The CDR3 spans 15 residues. The germline CDR1 and CDR2 sequences are SGHKS and YYEKEE (reference sequence). CDR3 bases: TGTGCCAGCAGACTGGGACAGGGTTCCTACAATGAGCAGTTCTTC. Amino acids: CASRLGQGSYNEQFF.

The J gene is TRBJ2-1, the V gene TRBV4-1; the D gene is possibly TRBD1 (5 bases). This CDR3 spans 12 amino acids. Trimming took off 5 bases at V and 11 bases at J, with 13 bases between the two ends. Germline CDR1 and CDR2: MGHRA and YSYEKL. The CDR3 bases are TGCGCCAGCAGCGACAGTACTAATCAGCAGTTCTTC. It translates to CASSDSTNQQFF.

To note about this clonotype: One end of the junction is discordant with germline, which a read error may explain. The chain is built from TRBV6-2 or TRBV6-3 and TRBJ2-1; D is possibly TRBD1 (6 bases). This CDR3 is 17 amino acids long. Germline V gives CDR1 MNHEY, CDR2 SVGEGT. CDR3: CACSYSVNRAAYNEQFF. CDR3 nucleotide sequence: TGTGCCTGCAGTTACTCTGTCAACAGGGCAGCCTACAATGAGCAGTTCTTC.

The chain employs TRBV20-1 and TRBJ2-3; 10 bases map to TRBD2. The CDR3 totals 15 residues. V gave up 6 bases and J gave up 4 bases; unmatched junction bases: 10. From germline, CDR1 is DFQATT and CDR2 SNEGSKA (reference sequence). The CDR3 region is CSATDSGGQADTQYF. CDR3 DNA: TGCAGTGCCACCGATAGCGGGGGGCAGGCAGATACGCAGTATTTT.

The V and J genes are TRBV6-5 and TRBJ1-2; 10 bases fit TRBD1. CDR3 size: 17 residues. With 2 bases clipped from V and 2 bases from J, the junction kept 8 bases outside the gene matches. Germline CDR1 and CDR2: MNHEY and SVGAGI. The DNA of the CDR3 is TGTGCCAGCAGTTACGCGACAGGGGGCTCGAACAACTATGGCTACACCTTC. Translated, it gives CASSYATGGSNNYGYTF.

This clonotype was detected a few times. The chain uses TRBV27 and TRBJ2-7; 13 bases align to TRBD2. V shed 4 bases, J shed 3 bases, and the junction held 9 bases outside the gene matches. CDR3 size: 17 residues. CDR1 is MNHEY and CDR2 is SMNVEV in the germline V gene (reference sequence). This chain's CDR3 is CASSSRGLAGRDYEQYF. The CDR3 nucleotides read TGTGCCAGCAGTTCCAGGGGACTAGCGGGGCGTGACTACGAGCAGTACTTC.

The rearrangement joins TRBV3-1 to TRBJ1-2, with D perhaps matching TRBD1 (5 bases). CDR1 is LGHDT and CDR2 is YNNKEL in the germline V gene (reference sequence). The CDR3 covers 14 residues. Between the trimmed V and J ends, which lost 1 base and 5 bases, there was a span of 11 bases. The chain's CDR3 is CASSQGPGGYGYTF. The CDR3 nucleotides are TGTGCCAGCAGCCAAGGTCCGGGGGGATATGGCTACACCTTC.

The chain links TRBV20-1 to TRBJ2-4, with D perhaps given as TRBD1 or TRBD2 (7 bases each). From germline, CDR1 is DFQATT and CDR2 SNEGSKA (reference sequence). The CDR3 extends over 15 amino acids. The ends were cut back, 0 bases at V and 3 bases at J, with 12 bases in the middle. The CDR3 spells CSAREPGGGKNIQYF. Written as DNA, the CDR3 is TGCAGTGCTAGAGAGCCAGGGGGGGGCAAAAACATTCAGTACTTC.

The V and J genes are TRBV2 and TRBJ2-5; D not certain. The assigned J gene may be wrong: the sequence end matches TRBJ2-4 better. The CDR3 has 13 residues. The germline V gene encodes CDR1 SNHLY and CDR2 FYNNEI. The CDR3 DNA reads TGTGCCAGCAGTGAGTCCGTGAAAAACATTCAGTACTTC. Its protein is CASSESVKNIQYF.

The chain has TRBV28 and TRBJ2-3, with a possible D match to TRBD1 (5 bases). V was shortened by 6 bases and J by 1 base, with 11 bases between the two germline ends. Looked up from germline, CDR1 is MDHEN and CDR2 is SYDVKM. This CDR3 spans 14 amino acids. This CDR3 is CASRKQGRTDTQYF. The CDR3 region has the DNA TGTGCCAGCAGAAAGCAGGGCCGCACAGATACGCAGTATTTT.

This clonotype was counted a few times. This chain links TRBV7-2 with TRBJ2-1, with 10 positions matching TRBD2. The CDR3 spans 14 residues. CDR1 is SGHTA, CDR2 FQGNSA, per germline. V trimming: 1 base; J trimming: 11 bases; junction bases outside the gene matches: 5. This CDR3 reads CASSLEIAGGQQFF. The CDR3 DNA sequence: TGTGCCAGCAGCTTAGAGATAGCGGGGGGCCAGCAGTTCTTC.

The chain has TRBV9 and TRBJ2-5; weak D call: TRBD1 (6 bases). CDR1 and CDR2 from the germline V gene are SGDLS and YYNGEE. This CDR3 has 14 amino acids. The V end was cut by 0 bases, the J end by 4 bases, with 10 bases between. The CDR3 sequence is CASSVGGGIETQYF. In nucleotides, the CDR3 is TGTGCCAGCAGCGTAGGAGGGGGTATAGAGACCCAGTACTTC.

The gene calls are TRBV25-1 and TRBJ1-4; 7 positions agree with TRBD1. The CDR3 is 15 amino acids. Germline CDR1 MGHDK, CDR2 SYGVNS. V lost 3 bases and J lost 5; bases outside the gene matches: 6. The CDR3 nucleotides read TGTGCCAGCAGTGAGCGGACAGGTGGAAATGAAAAACTGTTTTTT. Its translation: CASSERTGGNEKLFF.

V gene TRBV3-1 combines with J gene TRBJ2-1, with 14 nucleotides matching TRBD2. The germline V gene encodes CDR1 LGHDT and CDR2 YNNKEL (reference sequence). V lost 2 bases, J lost 7 bases, and 4 bases stayed unmatched. The CDR3 runs 16 residues. CDR3 in amino acids: CASSQRTSGGRNEQFF. The CDR3 DNA is TGTGCCAGCAGCCAAAGGACTAGCGGGGGGAGGAATGAGCAGTTCTTC.

The count of this clonotype is one. The CDR3 coding sequence is TGTGCCAGCAGTTTCGAGGGAAACAATGAGCAGTACTTC. The encoded protein is CASSFEGNNEQYF. The genes are TRBV27 and TRBJ2-7, with D possibly being TRBD2 (5 bases). The germline gives CDR1 MNHEY, CDR2 SMNVEV (reference sequence). V was shortened by 3 bases and J by 7 bases, with 13 bases between the two germline ends. The CDR3 has 13 residues.

This chain connects TRBV2 to TRBJ2-4; weak D call: TRBD2 (6 bases). The closer fit of TRBJ2-5 to the DNA end suggests the J call may be wrong. Germline values: CDR1 SNHLY, CDR2 FYNNEI. This CDR3 contains 13 residues. In DNA, the CDR3 is TGTGCCAGCGTCCGGGACTTGGAAGAGACCCAGTACTTC. Amino acids: CASVRDLEETQYF.

In DNA, the CDR3 is TGCGCCAGCAGGGGTATCGGGGAGGCCCAGTACTTC. Its translation: CASRGIGEAQYF. This rearrangement joins TRBV5-1 to TRBJ2-5; the D gene is possibly TRBD2 (6 bases). Between the trimmed V and J ends, which lost 5 bases and 9 bases, there was a span of 14 bases. The germline V gene encodes CDR1 SGHRS and CDR2 YFSETQ. This CDR3 is built from 12 residues.

The chain recombines TRBV11-3 with TRBJ2-1; the match to TRBD1 covers 11 bases. Unmatched junction bases numbered 13, after V lost 0 bases and J lost 9 bases. The CDR3 covers 18 residues. Germline CDR1 is SGHNT and CDR2 is YENEEA. The chain's CDR3 is CASSLDWPPGQGVREQFF. As DNA, the CDR3 is TGTGCCAGCAGCTTAGATTGGCCTCCGGGACAGGGGGTTCGTGAGCAGTTCTTC. Full variable domain (rest looked up from reference TRBV11-3 and TRBJ2-1): EAGVVQSPRYKIIEKKQPVAFWCNPISGHNTLYWYLQNLGQGPELLIRYENEEAVDDSQLPKDRFSAERLKGVDSTLKIQPAELGDSAVYLCASSLDWPPGQGVREQFFGPGTRLTVL.

The chain uses TRBV4-3 and TRBJ2-3, with 7 bases aligning to TRBD2. There are 18 residues in the CDR3. The germline V gene encodes CDR1 LGHNA and CDR2 YSLEER. With 1 base clipped from V and 0 bases from J, the junction kept 10 bases outside the gene matches. The DNA for the CDR3 is TGCGCCAGCAGCCAAGGTGGGACGGGGGGACTGAGCACAGATACGCAGTATTTT. Encoded protein: CASSQGGTGGLSTDTQYF.

The rearrangement uses TRBV28 and TRBJ2-5, with D hard to call. Germline lookup yields CDR1 MDHEN and CDR2 SYDVKM. Trimming left V 2 bases short and J 0 bases short, with 10 bases between. This CDR3 has 15 amino acids. The CDR3: CASSLGATHQETQYF. DNA for the CDR3: TGTGCCAGCAGTTTAGGAGCGACCCACCAAGAGACCCAGTACTTC. Supplemented by reference TRBV28 and TRBJ2-5, the full variable domain reads DVKVTQSSRYLVKRTGEKVFLECVQDMDHENMFWYRQDPGLGLRLIYFSYDVKMKEKGDIPEGYSVSREKKERFSLILESASTNQTSMYLCASSLGATHQETQYFGPGTRLLVL.

In nucleotides, the CDR3 is TGCGCCAGCAGTGAGTCAGGACAGGGCTACGAGGGCTACACCTTC. Its translation is CASSESGQGYEGYTF. V is TRBV10-2 and J is TRBJ1-2; 8 bases line up with TRBD1. The CDR3 extends over 15 amino acids. Germline assignment: CDR1 WSHSY and CDR2 SAAADI. V shed 0 bases, J shed 8 bases, and the junction held 8 bases outside the gene matches.

This sequence joins TRBV11-2 and TRBJ1-4, with D unresolved. From germline, CDR1 is SGHAT and CDR2 FQNNGV. The length of the CDR3 is 16 residues. Trimming took 0 bases from V and 3 from J, leaving 11 bases between them. The CDR3 coding sequence is TGTGCCAGCAGCTTAGAAGTAAAAGGGCCTAATGAAAAACTGTTTTTT. The encoded protein is CASSLEVKGPNEKLFF.

This clonotype occurred a few times. The genes are TRBV7-2 and TRBJ1-1; 7 bases are shared with TRBD1. The CDR3 contains 12 residues. The germline V gene encodes CDR1 SGHTA and CDR2 FQGNSA. V was pared by 2 bases and J by 9 bases, with 3 bases of the junction left unmatched. The DNA for the CDR3 is TGTGCCAGCAGCTTACGGGACAGTAAAGCTTTCTTT. It codes for CASSLRDSKAFF.

This clonotype was seen repeatedly, ten times or more. This rearrangement joins TRBV29-1 to TRBJ2-5; 8 nucleotides match TRBD2. The trim removed 6 bases at V and 2 bases at J, leaving 17 bases unmatched. Germline V gene sequence: CDR1 SQVTM, CDR2 ANQGSEA. This CDR3 is built from 17 residues. The CDR3 nucleotides read TGCAGCGTGACCCCCCTGTCCGGGGGGGCGGAACAAGAGACCCAGTACTTC. Translation gives CSVTPLSGGAEQETQYF.

V gene TRBV12-3 or TRBV12-4 combines with J gene TRBJ1-4, with 7 bases identical to TRBD1. Trimming cost V 4 bases and J 8 bases; bases outside gene matches: 7. The CDR3 totals 14 residues. Here the CDR3 DNA reads TGTGCCAGCAGTTCAGACAGGGTTGACGAAAAACTGTTTTTT. This sequence encodes CASSSDRVDEKLFF.

This clonotype was detected a few times. The V and J genes are TRBV12-3 or TRBV12-4 and TRBJ1-5; TRBD1 matches at 7 bases. This CDR3 comprises 16 residues. The V and J ends lost 3 bases and 4 bases, in that order; junction bases with no gene match: 9. CDR3 coding DNA: TGTGCCAGCAGTTTCCAACAGGGGAGGAGAAATCAGCCCCAGCATTTT. It encodes CASSFQQGRRNQPQHF.